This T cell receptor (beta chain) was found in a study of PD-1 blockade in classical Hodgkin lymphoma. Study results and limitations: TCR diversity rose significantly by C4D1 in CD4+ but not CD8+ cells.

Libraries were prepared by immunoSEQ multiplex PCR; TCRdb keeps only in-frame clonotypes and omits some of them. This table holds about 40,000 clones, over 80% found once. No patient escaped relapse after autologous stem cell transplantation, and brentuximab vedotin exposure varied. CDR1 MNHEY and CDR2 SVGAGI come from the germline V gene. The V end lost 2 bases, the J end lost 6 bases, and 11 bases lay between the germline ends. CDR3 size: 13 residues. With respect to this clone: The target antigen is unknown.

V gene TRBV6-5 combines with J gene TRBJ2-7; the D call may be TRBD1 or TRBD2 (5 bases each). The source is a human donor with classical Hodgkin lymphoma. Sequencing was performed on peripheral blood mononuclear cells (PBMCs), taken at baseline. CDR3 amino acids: CASSYAGSLEQYF. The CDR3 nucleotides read TGTGCCAGCAGTTACGCAGGGAGTCTCGAGCAGTACTTC.